The 29 T cell receptor beta chains below were found in one sample sequenced in a study of blood T cells in healthy people across ages. PCR was performed a second time for about 7 to 11 cycles using a sample-barcoded 5' primer and a J-beta primer mix. From the 5' RACE reads, TCRdb called clonotypes with MiXCR, one entry per CDR3 protein. The sample records 1.8 million or so distinct CDR3 sequences, about two fifths being singletons. The sequencing input was blood. The receptors derive from a human donor in good health.

This clonotype was detected a few times. This chain connects TRBV20-1 to TRBJ1-5; no reliable D call. Germline V gene lookup returns CDR1 DFQATT and CDR2 SNEGSKA (reference sequence). Between the trimmed V and J ends, which lost 6 bases and 3 bases, there was a span of 15 bases. The CDR3 spans 14 residues. The CDR3 reads CSARREGNNQPQHF. The CDR3 DNA sequence: TGCAGTGCCCGCCGAGAGGGAAACAATCAGCCCCAGCATTTT.

The sample holds a few counts of this clonotype. The gene calls are TRBV4-3 and TRBJ2-7, with a tentative D call TRBD1 (7 bases). The V end was cut by 0 bases, the J end by 2 bases, with 11 bases between. This CDR3 contains 15 residues. Germline V gene sequence: CDR1 LGHNA, CDR2 YSLEER. CDR3 sequence reads: CASSQDPRGAYEQYF. The CDR3 region has the DNA TGCGCCAGCAGCCAAGACCCCAGGGGGGCCTACGAGCAGTACTTC.

This CDR3 is CSARDRAGEGGEKLFF. The CDR3 DNA reads TGCAGTGCTAGAGATCGGGCTGGGGAAGGTGGTGAAAAACTGTTTTTT. The rearrangement uses TRBV20-1 and TRBJ1-4, with D hard to call. Germline V gene lookup returns CDR1 DFQATT and CDR2 SNEGSKA (reference sequence). There are 16 residues in the CDR3. With 0 bases removed from V and 7 bases from J, the gap between germline ends came to 18 bases.

J is TRBJ2-1 and V is TRBV12-3 or TRBV12-4; a possible D gene is TRBD1 (6 bases). The CDR3 extends over 15 amino acids. Trimming stripped 6 bases from V and 7 bases from J, with 19 bases between. CDR3 nucleotide sequence: TGTGCCAGCAGCCGTCTCAATCAGGGGTATAATGAGCAGTTCTTC. As protein: CASSRLNQGYNEQFF.

This chain joins TRBV6-2 or TRBV6-3 and TRBJ1-1; D is unclear. This CDR3 contains 13 residues. Germline assignment: CDR1 MNHEY and CDR2 SVGEGT. The V end was cut by 7 bases, the J end by 1 base, with 10 bases between. The CDR3 nucleotides are TGTGCCAGCACTGAGGGAGAGAACACTGAAGCTTTCTTT. Translating gives CASTEGENTEAFF.

V and J are TRBV10-3 and TRBJ2-7; the D gene is possibly TRBD2 (6 bases). The V gene lost 10 bases and the J gene lost 7 bases, with 20 bases spanning the gap. The CDR3 consists of 13 residues. Looked up from germline, CDR1 is ENHRY and CDR2 is SYGVKD. The CDR3 sequence: CATRGFVGREQYF. The CDR3 bases are TGTGCCACCCGAGGGTTCGTGGGGAGGGAGCAGTACTTC.

The J gene is TRBJ1-2, the V gene TRBV5-5; tentatively, D is TRBD1 (5 bases). The V end lost 3 bases, the J end lost 4 bases, and 16 bases lay between the germline ends. This CDR3 spans 15 amino acids. CDR1 is SGHKS, CDR2 YYEKEE, per germline (reference sequence). The CDR3 sequence: CASSSEATVVYGYTF. The DNA of the CDR3 is TGTGCCAGCAGCTCTGAAGCGACAGTGGTCTATGGCTACACCTTC.

The gene calls are TRBV11-3 and TRBJ2-6; 7 nucleotides match TRBD1. The J segment lost 0 bases and the V segment lost 1 base, leaving 6 bases of the junction unmatched. This CDR3 has 18 residues. Germline assignment: CDR1 SGHNT and CDR2 YENEEA. The CDR3 DNA follows: TGTGCCAGCAGCTTAGTCAGGGACAGCAACTCTGGGGCCAACGTCCTGACTTTC. Translation: CASSLVRDSNSGANVLTF. The complete variable domain, with remaining parts taken from reference TRBV11-3 and TRBJ2-6, reads EAGVVQSPRYKIIEKKQPVAFWCNPISGHNTLYWYLQNLGQGPELLIRYENEEAVDDSQLPKDRFSAERLKGVDSTLKIQPAELGDSAVYLCASSLVRDSNSGANVLTFGAGSRLTVL.

Turning to this clonotype: A much larger clone lies one base from this, so it may be a read error. DNA for the CDR3: TGTGCCACCAGCCCCCTGGGAGAGACCCAGTACTTC. Its translation is CATSPLGETQYF. The chain combines TRBV15 with TRBJ2-5; D is uncertain. Germline V lookup: CDR1 LNHNV, CDR2 YYDKDF (reference sequence). The V gene lost 5 bases and the J gene lost 4 bases, with 8 bases spanning the gap. The length of the CDR3 is 12 residues.

V is TRBV20-1 and J is TRBJ1-2, with 7 bases matching TRBD1. V trimming: 0 bases; J trimming: 7 bases; junction bases outside the gene matches: 5. CDR1 is DFQATT, CDR2 SNEGSKA, per germline (reference sequence). The CDR3 runs 13 residues. CDR3 sequence: CSARDAPGGGYTF. For the CDR3, the DNA is TGCAGTGCTAGAGACGCCCCAGGGGGTGGCTACACCTTC.

The chain links TRBV4-2 to TRBJ2-3; TRBD1 is a possible D gene (6 bases). The germline gives CDR1 LGHNA, CDR2 YNFKEQ. The CDR3 has 14 residues. V lost 0 bases and J lost 7, with 11 bases in between. The CDR3 DNA reads TGTGCCAGCAGCCAAGATTGGGGGCCATATACGCAGTATTTT. Translating it yields CASSQDWGPYTQYF.

This clonotype has just a few counts. This rearrangement joins TRBV29-1 to TRBJ1-4; D not resolved. The CDR3 runs 14 residues. In germline, CDR1 is SQVTM, CDR2 ANQGSEA. Trimming pared 0 bases from V and 6 bases from J, leaving 11 bases between. CDR3 protein: CSVEDTGRDEKLFF. CDR3 in DNA: TGCAGCGTTGAAGACACGGGCCGCGATGAAAAACTGTTTTTT. Full variable domain (remainder filled in from reference TRBV29-1 and TRBJ1-4): SAVISQKPSRDICQRGTSLTIQCQVDSQVTMMFWYRQQPGQSLTLIATANQGSEATYESGFVIDKFPISRPNLTFSTLTVSNMSPEDSSIYLCSVEDTGRDEKLFFGSGTQLSVL.

This clonotype has a handful of counts. The V gene is TRBV29-1, the J gene TRBJ2-1, with 7 positions matching TRBD1. Germline CDR1 SQVTM, CDR2 ANQGSEA. J lost 9 bases, V lost 5 bases, and 4 bases had no gene match. This CDR3 has 11 residues. CDR3 DNA: TGCAGCGTTCCACAGGGGACTGAGCAGTTCTTC. Protein sequence: CSVPQGTEQFF.

A few counts support this clonotype. The chain uses TRBV7-2 and TRBJ2-1; no definite D call. The CDR3 contains 12 residues. The V and J ends lost 5 bases and 4 bases respectively, with 6 bases between them. Germline values: CDR1 SGHTA, CDR2 FQGNSA. The CDR3 spells CASSQRYNEQFF. CDR3 nucleotide sequence: TGTGCCAGCAGCCAGAGGTACAATGAGCAGTTCTTC.

This clonotype was found a few times. The V and J genes are TRBV10-3 and TRBJ2-3; 7 positions agree with TRBD1. Germline-derived CDR1 and CDR2 are ENHRY and SYGVKD. This CDR3 comprises 15 residues. The V and J ends lost 3 bases and 0 bases, in that order; junction bases with no gene match: 3. The CDR3 DNA sequence: TGTGCCATCAGTGATTCGACAGGGAGCACAGATACGCAGTATTTT. Translating it yields CAISDSTGSTDTQYF.

This clonotype was detected only a few times. The J gene is TRBJ1-4, the V gene TRBV20-1; TRBD1 agrees at 7 bases. Unmatched junction bases numbered 6, after V lost 0 bases and J lost 5 bases. The CDR3 is made up of 15 amino acids. From germline, CDR1 is DFQATT and CDR2 SNEGSKA (reference sequence). The CDR3 DNA reads TGCAGTGCTAGAGATCAGCCAGGGGGGAATGAAAAACTGTTTTTT. Protein product: CSARDQPGGNEKLFF.

This chain joins TRBV20-1 and TRBJ1-5; D perhaps matches TRBD1 (5 bases). This CDR3 is 14 amino acids long. Germline CDR1 and CDR2: DFQATT and SNEGSKA (reference sequence). Trimming took 1 base from V and 7 from J, leaving 14 bases between them. Here the CDR3 DNA reads TGCAGTGCTAGAGGCGGGGGAGTAGGGCAGCCCCAGCATTTT. It translates to CSARGGGVGQPQHF.

The table lists this clonotype with a few counts. J is TRBJ2-2 and V is TRBV12-3 or TRBV12-4, with a weak D call TRBD2 (5 bases). Trimming removed 3 bases from V and 3 bases from J, with 14 bases in between. The CDR3 loop spans 16 amino acids. CDR3 in amino acids: CASSLRRRADTGELFF. CDR3 sequence (DNA): TGTGCCAGCAGTTTGAGAAGGCGGGCGGACACCGGGGAGCTGTTTTTT.

The chain recombines TRBV2 with TRBJ1-1; D uncertain. V was pared by 7 bases and J by 3 bases, with 12 bases between. The CDR3 is made up of 13 amino acids. CDR1 is SNHLY and CDR2 is FYNNEI in the germline V gene. CDR3 protein: CASKSGEDTEAFF. As DNA, the CDR3 is TGTGCCAGCAAGAGCGGGGAGGACACTGAAGCTTTCTTT.

The CDR3 loop is CASSQGREGPYEQYF. In DNA form, the CDR3 reads TGTGCCAGCAGCCAAGGCAGGGAGGGTCCCTACGAGCAGTACTTC. The chain employs TRBV3-1 and TRBJ2-7; TRBD2 agrees at 7 bases. The CDR3 loop spans 15 amino acids. With V trimmed by 1 base and J by 2 bases, 5 bases remained unmatched. CDR1 is LGHDT and CDR2 is YNNKEL in the germline V gene (reference sequence).

V gene TRBV7-2 combines with J gene TRBJ2-4; weak D call: TRBD2 (6 bases). The germline V gene has CDR1 SGHTA and CDR2 FQGNSA. The CDR3 totals 13 residues. V lost 5 bases, J lost 13 bases, and 18 bases lay in between. The CDR3 spells CASSPRAGREQYF. The CDR3 coding sequence is TGTGCCAGCAGCCCTAGGGCGGGGCGTGAGCAGTACTTC.

This chain connects TRBV4-3 to TRBJ1-4; D gene unclear. CDR1 LGHNA and CDR2 YSLEER come from the germline V gene. The CDR3 runs 18 residues. V was clipped by 4 bases and J by 7 bases, with 25 bases between them. CDR3 in DNA: TGCGCCAGCAGCCTCATGTTTCTTTTCGGTGCTTCGGGTGAAAAACTGTTTTTT. The encoded protein is CASSLMFLFGASGEKLFF.

This clonotype was found a few times. The chain is built from TRBV28 and TRBJ1-1; D possibly corresponds to TRBD1 (6 bases). CDR3 length equals 15 residues. Trimming removed 4 bases at V and 6 bases at J, with 18 bases between. CDR1 and CDR2 (germline): MDHEN, SYDVKM. CDR3 protein: CASSSGGVVLAEAFF. DNA of the CDR3: TGTGCCAGCAGTTCGGGGGGCGTTGTGTTAGCTGAAGCTTTCTTT. Filled out from reference TRBV28 and TRBJ1-1, the complete variable domain reads DVKVTQSSRYLVKRTGEKVFLECVQDMDHENMFWYRQDPGLGLRLIYFSYDVKMKEKGDIPEGYSVSREKKERFSLILESASTNQTSMYLCASSSGGVVLAEAFFGQGTRLTVV.

The chain combines TRBV7-2 with TRBJ2-5; D call uncertain. The assigned J gene may be wrong: the sequence end matches TRBJ2-7 better. The CDR3 is made up of 13 amino acids. Germline V gene lookup returns CDR1 SGHTA and CDR2 FQGNSA. The CDR3 sequence is CASSSKRYGEQYF. The CDR3 DNA reads TGTGCCAGCAGCTCAAAGAGGTACGGCGAGCAGTACTTC.

This clonotype was observed at least ten times. J is TRBJ2-5 and V is TRBV5-6; D unclear. The CDR3 length is 14 residues. Trimming pared 4 bases from V and 1 base from J, leaving 11 bases between. In germline, CDR1 is SGHDT, CDR2 YYEEEE. CDR3 bases: TGTGCCAGCAGCCAGAGAATGACCCAAGAGACCCAGTACTTC. Translating gives CASSQRMTQETQYF.

This clonotype was detected a few times. The CDR3 protein is CASSPKPLMDEQYF. As DNA, the CDR3 is TGTGCCAGCAGCCCAAAGCCCCTGATGGACGAGCAGTACTTC. The J gene is TRBJ2-7, the V gene TRBV4-2; no definite D call. The CDR3 runs to 14 residues. V was shortened by 4 bases and J by 5 bases, with 15 bases between the two germline ends. Germline assignment: CDR1 LGHNA and CDR2 YNFKEQ.

For the CDR3, the DNA is TGTGCCAGCAGCTTAATGAGGGGCTCTGGGGCCAACGTCCTGACTTTC. Translating gives CASSLMRGSGANVLTF. The chain employs TRBV7-9 and TRBJ2-6; D possibly uses TRBD1 or TRBD2 (5 bases each). V lost 2 bases and J lost 0, with 8 bases in between. In germline, CDR1 is SEHNR, CDR2 FQNEAQ (reference sequence). The CDR3 extends over 16 amino acids.

V usage is TRBV19 and J usage is TRBJ2-1; 8 bases line up with TRBD1. CDR1 and CDR2 from the germline V gene are LNHDA and SQIVND (reference sequence). Trimming removed 6 bases from V and 0 bases from J; junction bases left unmatched: 7. The CDR3 is made up of 16 amino acids. The CDR3 reads CASRDRGSISYNEQFF. CDR3 in DNA: TGTGCCAGTAGAGACAGGGGATCTATCTCCTACAATGAGCAGTTCTTC.

The V and J genes are TRBV9 and TRBJ1-4, with a weak D call TRBD1 (6 bases). The germline gives CDR1 SGDLS, CDR2 YYNGEE. CDR3 length: 16 amino acids. V was pared by 0 bases and J by 7 bases, with 16 bases between. The CDR3 loop is CASSVGTALNGEKLFF. The DNA of the CDR3 is TGTGCCAGCAGCGTAGGGACAGCCTTAAATGGTGAAAAACTGTTTTTT.